This TCR beta chain emerged from a study of technical replicates of blood from a few donors. The data were produced by immunoSEQ multiplex PCR, yet TCRdb's version contains in-frame clones alone and is incomplete. The sample consists of about 83,000 clones, roughly 96% of them appearing once. From germline, CDR1 is SGHRS and CDR2 YFSETQ. The V end lost 4 bases, the J end lost 1 base, and 11 bases lay between the germline ends. The CDR3 has 14 residues. This clone was detected only a few times. The origin of this receptor is a human donor in good health. The sequencing input was T cells isolated from PBMCs. This chain joins TRBV5-1 and TRBJ1-1; possible D gene TRBD1, 6 bases. The CDR3 nucleotides are TGCGCCAGCAGCAACCAGGGGAGGAACACTGAAGCTTTCTTT. Protein product: CASSNQGRNTEAFF.